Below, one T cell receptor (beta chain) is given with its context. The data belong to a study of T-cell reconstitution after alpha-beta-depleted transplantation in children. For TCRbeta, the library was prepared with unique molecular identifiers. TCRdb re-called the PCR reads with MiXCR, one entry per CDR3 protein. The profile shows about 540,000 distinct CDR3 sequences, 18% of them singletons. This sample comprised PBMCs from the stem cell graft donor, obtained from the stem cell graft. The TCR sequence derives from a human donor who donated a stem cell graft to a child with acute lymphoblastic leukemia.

Here the CDR3 reads CASSVGTGEYNEQFF. CDR3 DNA: TGTGCCAGCAGCGTAGGAACGGGAGAGTACAATGAGCAGTTCTTC. The chain couples TRBV9 to TRBJ2-1; maybe TRBD2 (6 bases). Trimming pared 0 bases from V and 4 bases from J, leaving 11 bases between. The germline V gene has CDR1 SGDLS and CDR2 YYNGEE. This CDR3 spans 15 amino acids.